The subject of this entry is one T cell receptor (beta chain). Researchers took blood at baseline, on cycle 4 day 1, and on cycle 7 day 1. The sample originates from a study of OX40 agonist ivuxolimab in advanced cancers. Overall study context: Patients assigned to dose escalation were diagnosed with hepatocellular carcinoma, melanoma, renal cell or head and neck cancer.

In germline, CDR1 is SEHNR, CDR2 FQNEAQ (reference sequence). V was pared by 5 bases and J by 2 bases, with 5 bases of the junction left unmatched. The CDR3 extends over 14 amino acids. The data were produced by immunoSEQ multiplex PCR, yet TCRdb's version contains in-frame clones alone and is incomplete. The sample consists of approximately 92,000 clones, about four fifths of them appearing once. This TCR derives from an adult with an advanced solid tumor such as melanoma, head and neck, liver or kidney cancer. The chain combines TRBV7-9 with TRBJ1-2; 7 bases map to TRBD1. The sample consisted of CD4+ or CD8+ T cells sorted from blood, taken in a trial of the OX40 agonist ivuxolimab. The CDR3 spells CASSPRDSNYGYTF. In DNA, the CDR3 is TGTGCCAGCAGCCCGAGGGACAGCAACTATGGCTACACCTTC. Combining the CDR3 with reference TRBV7-9 and TRBJ1-2 gives the whole variable domain DTGVSQNPRHKITKRGQNVTFRCDPISEHNRLYWYRQTLGQGPEFLTYFQNEAQLEKSRLLSDRFSAERPKGSFSTLEIQRTEQGDSAMYLCASSPRDSNYGYTFGSGTRLTVV.